Below, 18 T cell receptor beta chains from the same sample are listed, as sequenced in a study of T-cell reconstitution after alpha-beta-depleted transplantation in children. Preparation of the TCRbeta library used unique molecular identifiers. TCRdb re-derived calls from the PCR reads in MiXCR, one entry per CDR3 protein. The sample carries approximately 230,000 distinct CDR3 sequences, roughly a quarter recorded once. The sample here was PBMCs, taken before TCRalphabeta/CD19-depleted stem cell transplant. These receptors were collected from a girl aged 2-10 years with Fanconi anemia, due to receive a stem cell transplant.

The chain is built from TRBV20-1 and TRBJ2-1, with a possible D match to TRBD2 (6 bases). CDR1 and CDR2 from the germline V gene are DFQATT and SNEGSKA (reference sequence). Trimming pared 3 bases from V and 7 bases from J, leaving 7 bases between. This CDR3 is 11 amino acids long. CDR3 coding DNA: TGCAGTGCTAGGACTAGGAATGAGCAGTTCTTC. This gives the protein CSARTRNEQFF.

The chain has TRBV5-1 and TRBJ2-2, with D maybe TRBD2 (5 bases). The germline V gene encodes CDR1 SGHRS and CDR2 YFSETQ. Trimming pared 4 bases from V and 5 bases from J, leaving 12 bases between. The CDR3 is 14 amino acids. CDR3 sequence (DNA): TGCGCCAGCAGCCGGGATAGAGGAACCGGGGAGCTGTTTTTT. It encodes CASSRDRGTGELFF.

This clonotype appeared many times. The chain links TRBV27 to TRBJ2-1; D is unresolved. Trimming shortened V by 3 bases and J by 5 bases, and 11 bases separated the two germline ends. Germline CDR1 is MNHEY and CDR2 is SMNVEV (reference sequence). This CDR3 has 14 residues. The CDR3 reads CASSLGYGDNEQFF. The CDR3 region has the DNA TGTGCCAGCAGTTTGGGGTATGGGGACAATGAGCAGTTCTTC.

This clonotype occurred many times. The chain joins TRBV20-1 to TRBJ2-7; 7 bases fit TRBD1. CDR1 is DFQATT, CDR2 SNEGSKA, per germline (reference sequence). This CDR3 has 13 amino acids. Trimming at V came to 1 base and at J to 4 bases, leaving 4 bases not matched to a gene. The CDR3 spells CSARGQGVYEQYF. The CDR3 bases are TGCAGTGCTAGAGGACAGGGCGTTTACGAGCAGTACTTC.

This rearrangement joins TRBV20-1 to TRBJ2-1; TRBD1 aligns across 12 bases. Germline V CDR1 and CDR2: DFQATT, SNEGSKA (reference sequence). The CDR3 totals 16 residues. The junction had 11 bases not matched to a gene; V was cut back by 5 bases and J by 6 bases. The CDR3 DNA follows: TGCAGTGCTCCCCCGCTTCGGGACAGGGGGCTCAATGAGCAGTTCTTC. It translates to CSAPPLRDRGLNEQFF.

As DNA, the CDR3 is TGTGCCAGCAGTTACTCGAAGGGGACGATTTCACCCCTCCACTTT. Translation: CASSYSKGTISPLHF. The chain carries TRBV6-5 and TRBJ1-6; possible D gene TRBD1, 5 bases. V shed 0 bases and J shed 9 bases, with 12 bases lying between them. The CDR3 loop spans 15 amino acids. Germline V gene lookup returns CDR1 MNHEY and CDR2 SVGAGI.

This clonotype showed up just a few times. The V call is TRBV15, the J call TRBJ2-7; TRBD1 might be the D (6 bases). The germline CDR1 and CDR2 sequences are LNHNV and YYDKDF (reference sequence). Trimming stripped 6 bases from V and 2 bases from J, with 17 bases between. This CDR3 has 15 amino acids. CDR3 nucleotides: TGTGCCACCAGAAGGGAACAGGGACCTCCCTACGAGCAGTACTTC. This encodes CATRREQGPPYEQYF.

This clonotype has just a few counts. This rearrangement joins TRBV5-5 to TRBJ1-1; 12 bases line up with TRBD1. CDR1 is SGHKS and CDR2 is YYEKEE in the germline V gene (reference sequence). The CDR3 is made up of 16 amino acids. The junction had 7 bases not matched to a gene; V was cut back by 3 bases and J by 4 bases. The CDR3 here is CASSYPGTGGVTEAFF. The CDR3 region has the DNA TGTGCCAGCAGCTACCCCGGGACAGGGGGCGTCACTGAAGCTTTCTTT.

This sequence joins TRBV20-1 and TRBJ2-5; 12 positions match TRBD2. This CDR3 has 15 amino acids. CDR1 is DFQATT, CDR2 SNEGSKA, per germline (reference sequence). With 0 bases clipped from V and 2 bases from J, the junction kept 1 base outside the gene matches. DNA for the CDR3: TGCAGTGCTAGAGAGACTAGCGGGAGACAAGAGACCCAGTACTTC. Encoded protein: CSARETSGRQETQYF.

This clonotype was observed at least ten times. J is TRBJ2-2 and V is TRBV7-6; D unclear. The germline gives CDR1 SGHVS, CDR2 FNYEAQ. The V end was cut by 0 bases, the J end by 5 bases, with 7 bases between. This CDR3 contains 14 residues. The CDR3 nucleotides are TGTGCCAGCAGCTTAGCGAAACAGACCGGGGAGCTGTTTTTT. Amino acids: CASSLAKQTGELFF.

This clonotype came up a few times. The chain links TRBV10-3 to TRBJ2-3, with 7 positions matching TRBD2. Per germline, CDR1 ENHRY and CDR2 SYGVKD. The CDR3 covers 18 residues. J was trimmed by 1 base and V by 0 bases; bases with no gene match: 10. DNA for the CDR3: TGTGCCATCAGTGAGTCGTTAGGACTAGATTGGGGCACAGATACGCAGTATTTT. Translating it yields CAISESLGLDWGTDTQYF.

This clonotype has a count of ten or more. V is TRBV7-8 and J is TRBJ2-5, with D unclear. CDR3 length: 14 residues. Trimming stripped 0 bases from V and 1 base from J, with 6 bases between. Per germline, CDR1 SGHVS and CDR2 FQNEAQ. CDR3 sequence (DNA): TGTGCCAGCAGCTTAGCGGGCAGCCAAGAGACCCAGTACTTC. This sequence encodes CASSLAGSQETQYF.

This clonotype came up many times. The chain joins TRBV20-1 to TRBJ2-5; tentatively, D is TRBD2 (6 bases). Germline CDR1 reads DFQATT; CDR2 reads SNEGSKA (reference sequence). Trimming stripped 5 bases from V and 4 bases from J, with 14 bases between. The CDR3 covers 13 residues. The CDR3 loop is CSAWSGSPETQYF. The CDR3 DNA follows: TGCAGTGCTTGGTCCGGGAGTCCAGAGACCCAGTACTTC.

The CDR3: CASSLAMWTDYMNTEAFF. DNA of the CDR3: TGTGCCAGCAGCTTAGCGATGTGGACAGATTATATGAACACTGAAGCTTTCTTT. The gene calls are TRBV7-6 and TRBJ1-1, with D perhaps matching TRBD1 (6 bases). The CDR3 is made up of 18 amino acids. The germline gives CDR1 SGHVS, CDR2 FNYEAQ. V was trimmed by 0 bases and J by 0 bases, leaving 17 bases between them.

This clonotype was counted a few times. The genes are TRBV29-1 and TRBJ2-7; unclear D gene. Between the trimmed V and J ends, which lost 0 bases and 2 bases, there was a span of 5 bases. This CDR3 has 12 residues. Per germline, CDR1 SQVTM and CDR2 ANQGSEA. The CDR3 spells CSVEEKAYEQYF. DNA for the CDR3: TGCAGCGTTGAAGAGAAGGCCTACGAGCAGTACTTC.

This clonotype was seen many times. The J gene is TRBJ1-5, the V gene TRBV20-1; D possibly corresponds to TRBD1 (5 bases). Trimming took 3 bases from V and 6 from J, leaving 6 bases between them. The CDR3 has 11 residues. Germline values: CDR1 DFQATT, CDR2 SNEGSKA (reference sequence). CDR3 in amino acids: CSARGGQPQHF. The CDR3, as DNA: TGCAGTGCTAGGGGGGGTCAGCCCCAGCATTTT.

The J gene is TRBJ1-3, the V gene TRBV25-1; a possible D gene is TRBD1 (6 bases). Germline V gene lookup returns CDR1 MGHDK and CDR2 SYGVNS. The CDR3 length is 17 residues. The V end lost 5 bases, the J end lost 0 bases, and 17 bases lay between the germline ends. CDR3: CASSSIPGHHSGNTIYF. CDR3 DNA sequence: TGTGCCAGCAGTTCAATACCGGGACACCACTCTGGAAACACCATATATTTT.

This clonotype appeared many times. This chain connects TRBV29-1 to TRBJ2-2; D is perhaps TRBD1 or TRBD2 (5 bases each). There are 14 residues in the CDR3. V shed 4 bases and J shed 4 bases, with 13 bases lying between them. Germline values: CDR1 SQVTM, CDR2 ANQGSEA. The CDR3 loop reads CSVASGLGTGELFF. The CDR3 nucleotides are TGCAGCGTTGCGTCGGGGCTCGGCACCGGGGAGCTGTTTTTT.